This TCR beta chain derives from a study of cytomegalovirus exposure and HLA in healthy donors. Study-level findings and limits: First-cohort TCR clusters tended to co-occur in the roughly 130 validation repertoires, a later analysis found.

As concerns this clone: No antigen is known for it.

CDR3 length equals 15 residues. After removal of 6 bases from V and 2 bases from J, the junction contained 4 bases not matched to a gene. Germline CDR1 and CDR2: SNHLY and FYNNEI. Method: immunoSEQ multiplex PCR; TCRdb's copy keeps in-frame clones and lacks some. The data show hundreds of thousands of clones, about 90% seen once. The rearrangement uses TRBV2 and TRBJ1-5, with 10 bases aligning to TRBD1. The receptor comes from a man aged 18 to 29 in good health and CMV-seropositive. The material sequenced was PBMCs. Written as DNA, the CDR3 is TGTGCCAGCAGCGACAGGGGGCTTGGCAATCAGCCCCAGCATTTT. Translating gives CASSDRGLGNQPQHF.